This T cell receptor (beta chain) was retrieved from a study of cytomegalovirus exposure and HLA in healthy donors. Overall study findings and caveats: A few V segments could not be told apart, such as TRBV6-2 and TRBV6-3, and were left out.

V was trimmed by 5 bases and J by 3 bases, leaving 11 bases between them. Looked up from germline, CDR1 is GTSNPN and CDR2 is SVGIG (reference sequence). The CDR3 totals 13 residues. As concerns this clone: Its antigen is not known.

Use of 60 Vbeta and 13 Jbeta primers characterized the PCR. The protocol was immunoSEQ multiplex PCR, while the TCRdb copy is restricted to in-frame clones and leaves out a portion. The repertoire consists of some 140,000 clones, with 80% occurring once and the leading ten covering 1% to 1.5%. The sequence was collected from a male donor in good health and CMV-seropositive. This rearrangement joins TRBV30 to TRBJ2-1; D possibly corresponds to TRBD2 (6 bases). Source material: PBMCs. CDR3: CAWDGTFYNEQFF. In nucleotides, the CDR3 is TGTGCCTGGGACGGGACTTTCTACAATGAGCAGTTCTTC. The variable domain in full, with the rest retrieved from reference TRBV30 and TRBJ2-1, is SQTIHQWPATLVQPVGSPLSLECTVEGTSNPNLYWYRQAAGRGLQLLFYSVGIGQISSEVPQNLSASRPQDRQFILSSKKLLLSDSGFYLCAWDGTFYNEQFFGPGTRLTVL.